Listed here is a single TCR beta chain. These data belong to a study of blood T cells in healthy people across ages. Primed by a sample-barcoded 5' primer and a J-beta primer mix, a second PCR proceeded for roughly 7 to 12 cycles. MiXCR, run by TCRdb on the 5' RACE reads, gives a single entry per CDR3 protein. The table has 1.8 million or so distinct CDR3 sequences, approximately 40% seen once. CDR1 and CDR2 from the germline V gene are SGHAT and FQNNGV. The CDR3 extends over 14 amino acids. The rearrangement joins TRBV11-2 to TRBJ2-7; D perhaps matches TRBD2 (6 bases). The J call may be mistaken, given a closer DNA end match to TRBJ2-5. This TCR derives from a human donor in good health. The source material was blood. Written as DNA, the CDR3 is TGTGCCAGCAGCTCCTCGGGACTGGGAGAGACCCAGTACTTC. This gives the protein CASSSSGLGETQYF.